This T cell receptor beta chain is drawn from a study of CD8+CD57+ T cells in acquired aplastic anemia (dated by TCRdb to 2016 to 2019). With respect to the entire study: DNA extracted from sorted CD4+ and CD8+ cells had a mean of approximately 3.4 ug, with a range of roughly 0.17 to 30 ug. CD8+CD57+ expansion was defined as frequency above the mean frequency observed in healthy subjects.

Genomic DNA was used as template for profiling of TCR beta VDJ combinations and CDR3 sequences. An Illumina HiSeq 2000 was the platform used for TCR repertoire sequencing. The original methods were these. Repertoire assessment relied on Simpson's diversity index, CDR3 size and DJ length profiles, and TRBV/TRBJ rearrangement plots. Whichever DNA sequence was most abundant in the deep sequencing data was defined as the immunodominant clone. CDR3 amino acid sequences were screened for sharing across subjects and compared with published repertoires and the VDJdb database. TCRdb applied fastp at Q25 and MiXCR to the public reads, then kept only in-frame beta chains. CDR3 protein duplicates are merged, each entry listing the most common genes and DNA. TCRdb assigned the V and J calls; the authors' analysis was not used. The sample table contains about 160,000 distinct CDR3 sequences; only one count was recorded for about 48% of them. About 30% of the sample goes to the ten largest clones.

The investigation overall reported the following: CD8+ Simpson's diversity did not differ significantly between patients and healthy controls (P=0.060). Around 30 CD8+ CDR3 sequences were found to be shared between patients and controls, but these sequences appeared to be highly expressed in patients and within the immunodominant clones of the patients.

Patients chosen for sequencing had shown expansion of CD8+CD57+ cells by flow cytometry. Every patient had a diagnosis of severe acquired aplastic anemia based on International Study of Aplastic Anemia and Agranulocytosis and Camitta criteria. No patient had received any therapy when blood was sampled. In the study, sorted CD4+ and CD8+ blood T cells from patients with severe aplastic anemia and from healthy subjects underwent deep sequencing of TCR repertoires. Patients were enrolled in the USA under clinicaltrials.gov protocols 00001620, 01623167, 00001397, 00071045, 00081523 and 00961064. Ficoll-Paque density gradient centrifugation was used to isolate peripheral blood mononuclear cells. Before DNA was extracted, CD4+ and CD8+ T cells were sorted using either FACS or magnetic beads. Regarding this clonotype: The antigen it binds to is not known. The sample holds no much larger clone one base away, and base qualities are not on file.

The clonotype was recovered from a human donor with aplastic anemia. The specimen sequenced was sorted CD4+, CD8+, or CD8+CD57+ T cells (not recorded which) from PBMCs.

The CDR3 here reads CASSHLSLNTEAFF. The sequenced DNA: TGTGCCAGCAGCCACCTAAGCCTGAACACTGAAGCTTTCTTT. The chain employs TRBV3-1 and TRBJ1-1; the D gene cannot be resolved reliably. V is reduced by 3 bases and J by 0 bases, leaving a spacing of 8 bases between them. The germline V gene (reference sequence) sets CDR1 to LGHDT and CDR2 to YNNKEL. The CDR3 contains 14 residues, cysteine and phenylalanine counted. Just the 42-base CDR3 DNA is kept, in frame starting at base 1.